The 18 T cell receptor beta chains in this list originate from one sample, sequenced in a study of monozygotic twins with inflammatory bowel disease. After re-calling the 5' RACE reads, TCRdb lists one entry per CDR3 protein, DNA absent. Recorded for this sample: nearly 450,000 distinct CDR3 sequences. Sequencing used blood. These receptors came from a human donor with ulcerative colitis or Crohn's disease, or a healthy co-twin of an affected twin (not recorded which).

J is TRBJ2-2 and V is TRBV18; TCRdb gives TRBD1 as the D gene, but with no DNA this cannot be confirmed. This CDR3 comprises 16 residues. Germline CDR1 and CDR2: KGHSH and LQKENI. The chain's CDR3 is CASSSMGQDNTGELFF.

The gene calls are TRBV18 and TRBJ1-5. This CDR3 has 15 amino acids. Germline loops: CDR1 KGHSH, CDR2 LQKENI. The CDR3: CASSPGDLSYQPQHF.

The chain carries TRBV6-2 or TRBV6-3 and TRBJ2-2; TCRdb names TRBD2, which stays unverified in the absence of DNA. CDR3 length: 15 amino acids. In germline, CDR1 is MNHEY, CDR2 SVGEGT. CDR3 amino acids: CASSAGTSYIGELFF.

The rearrangement uses TRBV7-9 and TRBJ2-3. The germline V gene encodes CDR1 SEHNR and CDR2 FQNEAQ (reference sequence). The CDR3 is made up of 12 amino acids. CDR3 loop: CASIDSSDTQYF.

The V call is TRBV7-2, the J call TRBJ2-7; the D call from TCRdb, TRBD2, cannot be confirmed without DNA. The germline CDR1 and CDR2 sequences are SGHTA and FQGNSA. This CDR3 is built from 17 residues. The CDR3 region is CASSLDTSGTSSYEQYF.

J is TRBJ2-7 and V is TRBV12-3 or TRBV12-4; lacking DNA, the TRBD1 call made by TCRdb goes unchecked. This CDR3 has 15 residues. CDR3: CASSLAPASSYEQYF.

The gene calls are TRBV5-5 and TRBJ1-1. CDR1 SGHKS and CDR2 YYEKEE come from the germline V gene (reference sequence). This CDR3 has 14 residues. The CDR3 spells CASSLRVANTEAFF.

The gene calls are TRBV10-2 and TRBJ2-6; the D call of TRBD1 rests on TCRdb alone, since no DNA is present to check it. This CDR3 has 18 amino acids. Per germline, CDR1 WSHSY and CDR2 SAAADI. The CDR3 spells CASSEAAVGTPGANVLTF.

This chain uses TRBV15 with TRBJ2-5; TCRdb lists TRBD1, though no DNA is available to test this call. The CDR3 runs to 15 residues. CDR1 and CDR2 from the germline V gene are LNHNV and YYDKDF (reference sequence). The CDR3 loop reads CATSKAPTAGETQYF.

The chain carries TRBV6-1 and TRBJ2-5. The CDR3 has 13 amino acids. The germline V gene has CDR1 MNHNS and CDR2 SASEGT. The CDR3: CASTEAGGETQYF.

V and J are TRBV7-8 and TRBJ2-7; TCRdb names TRBD2, which stays unverified in the absence of DNA. Germline CDR1 and CDR2: SGHVS and FQNEAQ. The CDR3 is made up of 14 amino acids. The CDR3 region is CASRRDGSSYEQNF.

V and J are TRBV12-3 or TRBV12-4 and TRBJ2-7; TCRdb selects TRBD1, and the lack of DNA leaves this call unchecked. The length of the CDR3 is 13 residues. CDR3 loop: CASGLRGRDEQYF.

This rearrangement joins TRBV7-9 to TRBJ2-7; TCRdb calls TRBD1, which cannot be checked without DNA. Germline CDR1 and CDR2: SEHNR and FQNEAQ (reference sequence). The CDR3 contains 16 residues. The chain's CDR3 is CASSGLIQGSSYEQYF.

The chain employs TRBV5-1 and TRBJ2-1; TCRdb reports TRBD2, a call that lacks DNA to check it against. This CDR3 has 14 amino acids. In germline, CDR1 is SGHRS, CDR2 YFSETQ. This CDR3 is CASSLGGLGNEQFF.

The chain recombines TRBV19 with TRBJ1-5; without DNA, the TCRdb call of TRBD1 cannot be checked. This CDR3 is built from 15 residues. CDR1 and CDR2 (germline): LNHDA, SQIVND (reference sequence). CDR3: CASLNGGFGNQPQHF.

The chain links TRBV2 to TRBJ1-5. CDR3 length: 12 amino acids. From germline, CDR1 is SNHLY and CDR2 FYNNEI. CDR3: CASSAGHQPQHF.

The chain is built from TRBV5-1 and TRBJ2-6; TCRdb proposes TRBD2, but this gene call is untestable without DNA. The CDR3 spans 17 residues. Germline V gene lookup returns CDR1 SGHRS and CDR2 YFSETQ. The CDR3 is CASSWTSGMGGANVLTF.

V is TRBV18 and J is TRBJ2-7; lacking DNA, the TRBD2 call made by TCRdb goes unchecked. The CDR3 is 14 residues long. The V gene's germline CDR1 is KGHSH and CDR2 LQKENI. CDR3 sequence reads: CASSPRAPVYEQYF.